The rows below give T cell receptor beta chains drawn from one sample of a study of spatial heterogeneity in lung cancer. TCRdb recomputed calls from the 5' RACE reads with MiXCR, one row per CDR3 protein. The sample holds about 38,000 distinct CDR3 sequences, around 5.8% seen once. The sequenced sample was PBMCs, obtained at surgery. These receptors originate from a male donor with early-stage non-small cell lung cancer. Each CDR3 is given with its conserved first and last residue. A D gene is named only where the DNA matches it firmly. A clone size is listed for some rows: how often the clone was seen (once, few, many), or a class if it is expanded.

d_gene | j_gene | v_gene | abundance | CDR3aa | CDR3nt
TRBD1 | TRBJ1-2 | TRBV5-1 | few | CASSLGQGARGYTF | TGCGCCAGCAGCTTGGGGCAGGGGGCGCGAGGCTACACCTTC
- | TRBJ2-5 | TRBV5-1 | many | CASSPRDSGQETQYF | TGCGCCAGCAGCCCGCGGGACAGCGGCCAAGAGACCCAGTACTTC
TRBD2 | TRBJ2-7 | TRBV20-1 | many | CSAVGTSAVYEQYF | TGCAGTGCGGTTGGGACTAGTGCGGTCTACGAGCAGTACTTC
- | TRBJ1-5 | TRBV3-1 | many | CASSQDSDGYQPQHF | TGTGCCAGCAGCCAAGATTCTGACGGTTATCAGCCCCAGCATTTT
- | TRBJ1-2 | TRBV5-6 | many | CASSLRGQGGYGYTF | TGTGCCAGCAGCCTAAGGGGTCAAGGGGGCTATGGCTACACCTTC
- | TRBJ1-6 | TRBV7-9 | many | CASSPEGYNSPLHF | TGTGCCAGCAGCCCGGAAGGGTATAATTCACCCCTCCACTTT
- | TRBJ2-3 | TRBV14 | many | CASSPRTASTDTQYF | TGTGCCAGCAGCCCCAGGACAGCTAGCACAGATACGCAGTATTTT
TRBD2 | TRBJ2-7 | TRBV9 | many | CASSVAGDSGSLYEQYF | TGTGCCAGCAGCGTTGCGGGGGATAGCGGGTCCCTCTACGAGCAGTACTTC
TRBD1 | TRBJ1-4 | TRBV5-1 | many | CASSVRDRANEKLFF | TGCGCCAGCAGCGTGAGGGACAGGGCGAACGAAAAACTGTTTTTT
TRBD1 | TRBJ1-5 | TRBV4-1 | many | CASSQVGTGYNQPQHF | TGCGCCAGCAGCCAAGTTGGGACAGGGTACAATCAGCCCCAGCATTTT
- | TRBJ1-4 | TRBV28 | many | CASSLSSFRVVATNEKLFF | TGTGCCAGCAGTTTATCTAGTTTCAGGGTTGTGGCAACTAATGAAAAACTGTTTTTT
TRBD1 | TRBJ1-5 | TRBV15 | - | CATSIDRGLQPQHF | TGTGCCACCAGCATTGACAGGGGGCTTCAGCCCCAGCATTTT
TRBD1 | TRBJ2-1 | TRBV20-1 | many | CSSQGGTSYNEQFF | TGCAGTTCACAAGGGGGCACTTCCTACAATGAGCAGTTCTTC
TRBD1 | TRBJ2-3 | TRBV10-3 | many | CAIRKGARSDTQYF | TGTGCCATCAGGAAGGGGGCCCGGTCAGATACGCAGTATTTT
- | TRBJ2-5 | TRBV7-9 | - | CASSRRVTGFFQETQYF | TGTGCCAGCAGCCGGCGGGTCACGGGTTTTTTCCAAGAGACCCAGTACTTC
TRBD2 | TRBJ2-2 | TRBV4-1 | many | CASSQPSGPGWVAGGLVGELFF | TGCGCCAGCAGCCAACCCTCGGGGCCGGGCTGGGTAGCGGGGGGGCTAGTCGGGGAGCTGTTTTTT
- | TRBJ1-6 | TRBV28 | many | CASRKSGSNSPLHF | TGTGCCAGCAGGAAAAGCGGATCTAATTCACCCCTCCACTTT
- | TRBJ1-1 | TRBV5-1 | few | CASSLDGGGSEAFF | TGCGCCAGCAGCTTGGACGGGGGCGGGTCTGAAGCTTTCTTT
- | TRBJ2-3 | TRBV7-9 | few | CASSPSIGLTDTQYF | TGTGCCAGCAGCCCGAGTATCGGGTTAACGGATACGCAGTATTTT
- | TRBJ2-7 | TRBV10-1 | few | CASSEMGAPHEQYF | TGCGCCAGCAGTGAGATGGGGGCCCCTCACGAGCAGTACTTC
- | TRBJ1-4 | TRBV5-1 | - | CASSLKGEKLFF | TGCGCCAGCAGCTTGAAGGGCGAAAAACTGTTTTTT
- | TRBJ1-4 | TRBV4-2 | few | CASSQERGVEKLFF | TGTGCCAGCAGCCAAGAGAGGGGGGTTGAAAAACTGTTTTTT
TRBD2 | TRBJ2-3 | TRBV28 | many | CASSLQRGGLSNTQYF | TGTGCCAGCAGCCTCCAGCGGGGGGGCCTTTCAAATACGCAGTATTTT
- | TRBJ2-1 | TRBV24-1 | many | CATSVGRDNEQFF | TGTGCCACCAGTGTGGGAAGGGATAATGAGCAGTTCTTC
TRBD1 | TRBJ2-5 | TRBV28 | many | CASSFPPGQGIGTQYF | TGTGCCAGCAGTTTTCCTCCGGGACAGGGTATCGGGACCCAGTACTTC
TRBD2 | TRBJ2-1 | TRBV7-2 | many | CASSQGTSELNEQFF | TGTGCCAGCAGTCAAGGGACTAGTGAACTCAATGAGCAGTTCTTC
TRBD1 | TRBJ1-3 | TRBV12-3/TRBV12-4 | many | CASSSNRGVGNTIYF | TGTGCCAGCAGTTCAAACAGGGGTGTGGGAAACACCATATATTTT
TRBD2 | TRBJ2-3 | TRBV9 | few | CASSVSSGGLGGTDTQYF | TGTGCCAGCAGCGTTTCTAGCGGGGGGCTCGGTGGCACAGATACGCAGTATTTT
- | TRBJ2-3 | TRBV3-1 | many | CASSPQGSWTDTQYF | TGTGCCAGCAGCCCGCAGGGCTCGTGGACAGATACGCAGTATTTT
- | TRBJ1-1 | TRBV23-1 | - | CASSQSGVKDTEAFF | TGCGCCAGCAGTCAATCGGGCGTCAAGGACACTGAAGCTTTCTTT
TRBD1 | TRBJ1-4 | TRBV5-1 | few | CASSWTGGEGNEKLFF | TGCGCCAGCAGCTGGACAGGGGGAGAGGGAAATGAAAAACTGTTTTTT
- | TRBJ2-1 | TRBV9 | - | CASSAYSTYNEQFF | TGTGCCAGCAGCGCTTACTCAACCTACAATGAGCAGTTCTTC
TRBD1 | TRBJ1-3 | TRBV4-2 | - | CASSQAGQGLSGNTIYF | TGTGCCAGCAGCCAAGCTGGACAGGGTCTCTCTGGAAACACCATATATTTT
- | TRBJ1-2 | TRBV6-5 | many | CASRGTDGYYGYTF | TGTGCCAGCAGGGGCACAGATGGGTACTATGGCTACACCTTC
- | TRBJ1-2 | TRBV5-1 | many | CASSLEGFRGGYTF | TGCGCCAGCAGCTTGGAAGGCTTTCGTGGTGGCTACACCTTC
- | TRBJ2-3 | TRBV11-1 | many | CASSRGFTDTQYF | TGTGCCAGCAGCCGGGGGTTCACAGATACGCAGTATTTT
- | TRBJ2-1 | TRBV7-8 | many | CASSSLGGARPNEQFF | TGTGCCAGCAGCTCCTTGGGGGGGGCCAGGCCCAATGAGCAGTTCTTC
- | TRBJ1-6 | TRBV28 | many | CASSQTSSYNSPLHF | TGTGCCAGCAGCCAAACCAGCTCCTATAATTCACCCCTCCACTTT
- | TRBJ2-7 | TRBV5-1 | many | CASSLFGGQAYEQYF | TGCGCCAGCAGCTTGTTCGGGGGGCAAGCCTACGAGCAGTACTTC
- | TRBJ1-4 | TRBV4-3 | many | CASSQDGKTGKLFF | TGCGCCAGCAGCCAAGATGGAAAGACGGGAAAACTGTTTTTT
TRBD1 | TRBJ2-7 | TRBV29-1 | many | CSVAGTGQSYEQYF | TGCAGCGTAGCCGGGACAGGCCAATCCTACGAGCAGTACTTC